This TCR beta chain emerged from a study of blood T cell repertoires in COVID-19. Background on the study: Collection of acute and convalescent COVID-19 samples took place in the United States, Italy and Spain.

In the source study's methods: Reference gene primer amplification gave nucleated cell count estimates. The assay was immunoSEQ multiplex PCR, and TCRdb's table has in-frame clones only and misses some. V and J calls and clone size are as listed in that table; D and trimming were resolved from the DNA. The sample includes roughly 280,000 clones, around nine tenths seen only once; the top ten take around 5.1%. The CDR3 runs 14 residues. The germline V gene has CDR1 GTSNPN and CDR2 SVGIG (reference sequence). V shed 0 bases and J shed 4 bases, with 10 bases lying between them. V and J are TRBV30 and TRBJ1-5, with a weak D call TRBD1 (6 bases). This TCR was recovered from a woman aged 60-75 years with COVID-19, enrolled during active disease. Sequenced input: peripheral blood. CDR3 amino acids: CAWSVGRGNQPQHF. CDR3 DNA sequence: TGTGCCTGGAGTGTGGGCAGGGGTAATCAGCCCCAGCATTTT.